This is a list of T cell receptor beta chains from one sample in a study of human T cells and chemical hapten exposure. TCRdb ran MiXCR on the RACE reads and lists one entry per CDR3 protein. This table holds fewer than 500,000 distinct CDR3 sequences, nearly 5% found once. Source: whole blood, taken in connection with sensitization to the hapten diphenylcyclopropenone (DPC). The receptors derive from a woman aged 50 to 60 with alopecia areata. Some clones in this sample may be carry-over from other donors' samples. Both conserved end residues are part of each CDR3. A D gene is named only where the DNA matches it firmly. Clone size is given for some rows only: seen once, a few or many times, or a class if the clone is expanded.

v_call: TRBV20-1
j_call: TRBJ1-6
d_call: TRBD1
clone_size: -
cdr3_nt: TGCAGTGCTAGAGAAGGGACAGGGAATTCACCCCTCCACTTT
cdr3_aa: CSAREGTGNSPLHF

v_call: TRBV9
j_call: TRBJ2-2
d_call: -
clone_size: few
cdr3_nt: TGTGCCAGCAGCGCTCCTTGGGGCGGGGCGAACACCGGGGAGCTGTTTTTT
cdr3_aa: CASSAPWGGANTGELFF

v_call: TRBV6-6
j_call: TRBJ1-6
d_call: TRBD1
clone_size: many
cdr3_nt: TGTGCCAGCAGTTACATCGGGACAGAGAGATCACCCCTCCACTTT
cdr3_aa: CASSYIGTERSPLHF

v_call: TRBV7-2
j_call: TRBJ2-5
d_call: TRBD2
clone_size: many
cdr3_nt: TGTGCCAGCAGCTTGACTAGCGGACAAGAGACCCAGTACTTC
cdr3_aa: CASSLTSGQETQYF

v_call: TRBV15
j_call: TRBJ1-5
d_call: -
clone_size: few
cdr3_nt: TGTGCCACCAGCGGTGGTGGGGGTTCATATAGCAATCAGCCCCAGCATTTT
cdr3_aa: CATSGGGGSYSNQPQHF

v_call: TRBV5-6
j_call: TRBJ2-3
d_call: TRBD1
clone_size: few
cdr3_nt: TGTGCCAGCAGCTTTGGGACAGGGTACACAGATACGCAGTATTTT
cdr3_aa: CASSFGTGYTDTQYF

v_call: TRBV20-1
j_call: TRBJ2-3
d_call: -
clone_size: -
cdr3_nt: TGCAGTGCTCGCGGGGCGAAATATTCAGATACGCAGTATTTT
cdr3_aa: CSARGAKYSDTQYF

v_call: TRBV11-2
j_call: TRBJ2-3
d_call: -
clone_size: many
cdr3_nt: TGTGCCAGCAGCCGATATCTCCGACAGAACACAGATACGCAGTATTTT
cdr3_aa: CASSRYLRQNTDTQYF

v_call: TRBV20-1
j_call: TRBJ2-1
d_call: TRBD2
clone_size: -
cdr3_nt: TGCAGTGCCCGGGACGGGGGGGCTCGGAATGAGCAGTTCTTC
cdr3_aa: CSARDGGARNEQFF

v_call: TRBV6-2/TRBV6-3
j_call: TRBJ1-5
d_call: TRBD1
clone_size: many
cdr3_nt: TGTGCCAGCAGTTACAAGACAGGGGTAGGCGATCAGCCCCAGCATTTT
cdr3_aa: CASSYKTGVGDQPQHF